The following is a T cell receptor beta chain sequence with its context. The target antigen is unknown. This sample is drawn from a study of shared clonotypes between healthy human individuals. Whole-study findings and limits: When compared with the clonotypes that were shared by all four sorted-subset donors, the non-shared clonotypes turned out to have lower generation probabilities.

Germline CDR1 reads SGDLS; CDR2 reads YYNGEE. Trimming shortened V by 4 bases and J by 6 bases, and 14 bases separated the two germline ends. The CDR3 length is 14 residues. Clones were read by immunoSEQ multiplex PCR, and TCRdb kept only the in-frame ones, dropping some. The sample holds approximately 1,500,000 clones, 95% to 99% seen once. The study drew all its donors from Caucasian adults living in Nashville, Tennessee. Source material: naive CD4+ T cells sorted from blood. Subset given: CD45RA+ positively selected. V usage is TRBV9 and J usage is TRBJ2-1, with D perhaps matching TRBD2 (6 bases). The receptor was isolated from a man between 25 and 39 years old in good health. The CDR3 protein is CASSLRLEVNEQFF. CDR3 bases: TGTGCCAGCAGCCTCCGACTAGAAGTCAATGAGCAGTTCTTC.